This is a list of T cell receptor beta chains from one sample in a study of neurological immune-mediated disorders. TCRdb passed the 5' RACE reads through MiXCR, listing each CDR3 protein once. The table shows some 37,000 distinct CDR3 sequences, with 13% to 15% occurring only once. The sample comprised PBMCs. The receptors here all came from a woman between 45 and 60 years old with HTLV-1-associated myelopathy (HAM/TSP). CDR3s include the opening cysteine and the closing phenylalanine or tryptophan. D genes are given only for firm matches. Only part of the rows carry a size: once, few, many, or a class if the clone is expanded.

cdr3_nt: TGCAGCGTGCTACAGGGTGAGGTCATACCCCAGTACTTC
cdr3_aa: CSVLQGEVIPQYF
j_call: TRBJ2-5
clone_size: many
cdr3_length: 13
v_call: TRBV29-1
d_call: .

cdr3_nt: TGCAGTGCTAGAGGGTGGAGGACTAGCGGGGCCATGAGGCTCAATGAGCAGTTCTTC
cdr3_aa: CSARGWRTSGAMRLNEQFF
j_call: TRBJ2-1
clone_size: many
cdr3_length: 19
v_call: TRBV20-1
d_call: TRBD2

cdr3_nt: TGTGCCAGCAGCTACGGGACAGGGAATCAGCCCCAGCATTTT
cdr3_aa: CASSYGTGNQPQHF
j_call: TRBJ1-5
clone_size: few
cdr3_length: 14
v_call: TRBV2
d_call: TRBD1

cdr3_nt: TGTGCCACTCAGGGGGCCGCTCAGATGGGTGAAAAACTGTTTTTT
cdr3_aa: CATQGAAQMGEKLFF
j_call: TRBJ1-4
clone_size: many
cdr3_length: 15
v_call: TRBV2
d_call: TRBD1

cdr3_nt: TGTGCCATCAGTGAGTCTAGCACCGCCCAAGAGACCCAGTACTTC
cdr3_aa: CAISESSTAQETQYF
j_call: TRBJ2-5
clone_size: many
cdr3_length: 15
v_call: TRBV10-3
d_call: .

cdr3_nt: TGCAGCGTTGCGACAGGGGTGTATGGCTACACCTTC
cdr3_aa: CSVATGVYGYTF
j_call: TRBJ1-2
clone_size: many
cdr3_length: 12
v_call: TRBV29-1
d_call: TRBD1

cdr3_nt: TGTGCCATCAGACCCGAAGCCGGGACAACCGGGACTAGTGGGACCGGGGAGCTGTTTTTT
cdr3_aa: CAIRPEAGTTGTSGTGELFF
j_call: TRBJ2-2
clone_size: many
cdr3_length: 20
v_call: TRBV10-3
d_call: TRBD2

cdr3_nt: TGTGCCAGCAGCCAAGTTTTCCAGGCGGATCAGCCCCAGCATTTT
cdr3_aa: CASSQVFQADQPQHF
j_call: TRBJ1-5
clone_size: many
cdr3_length: 15
v_call: TRBV3-1
d_call: .

cdr3_nt: TGCAGCGTTGTGGGCCCTAACTATGGCTACACCTTC
cdr3_aa: CSVVGPNYGYTF
j_call: TRBJ1-2
clone_size: many
cdr3_length: 12
v_call: TRBV29-1
d_call: .

cdr3_nt: TGCAGTGCTAGCATTCGGCTATACACTGAAGCTTTCTTT
cdr3_aa: CSASIRLYTEAFF
j_call: TRBJ1-1
clone_size: many
cdr3_length: 13
v_call: TRBV20-1
d_call: .

cdr3_nt: .
cdr3_aa: CASSFYICSARRQGDQPQHF
j_call: TRBJ1-5
clone_size: .
cdr3_length: 20
v_call: TRBV7-9
d_call: .

cdr3_nt: TGTGCCAGCAGCTTAGAGTCGATGACCCCAACTTTCTTT
cdr3_aa: CASSLESMTPTFF
j_call: TRBJ1-1
clone_size: many
cdr3_length: 13
v_call: TRBV7-2
d_call: .

cdr3_nt: TGCGCCAGCAGCTCGACAGGGGACGGCGGGGAGCTGTTTTTT
cdr3_aa: CASSSTGDGGELFF
j_call: TRBJ2-2
clone_size: many
cdr3_length: 14
v_call: TRBV5-1
d_call: TRBD1

cdr3_nt: TGTGCCAGCAGCTTAGGAGCGGGGGCCGTCAATGAGCAGTTCTTC
cdr3_aa: CASSLGAGAVNEQFF
j_call: TRBJ2-1
clone_size: .
cdr3_length: 15
v_call: TRBV11-2
d_call: TRBD2

cdr3_nt: TGTGCCAGCAGTGCGGAAGGGGGGACTGAAGCTTTCTTT
cdr3_aa: CASSAEGGTEAFF
j_call: TRBJ1-1
clone_size: many
cdr3_length: 13
v_call: TRBV6-4
d_call: .

cdr3_nt: TGTGCCAGCAGTTACGGGGGTAGGGACACTGAAGCTTTCTTT
cdr3_aa: CASSYGGRDTEAFF
j_call: TRBJ1-1
clone_size: many
cdr3_length: 14
v_call: TRBV6-5
d_call: .

cdr3_nt: TGTGCCAGCAGCTTAGACCCGACAGGGAGAGCTTCACCCCTCCACTTT
cdr3_aa: CASSLDPTGRASPLHF
j_call: TRBJ1-6
clone_size: many
cdr3_length: 16
v_call: TRBV7-2
d_call: TRBD1

cdr3_nt: TGCAGCGCGACACGAGGCCTAGCGGGGGGTTCTTCCTACAATGAGCAGTTCTTC
cdr3_aa: CSATRGLAGGSSYNEQFF
j_call: TRBJ2-1
clone_size: many
cdr3_length: 18
v_call: TRBV29-1
d_call: TRBD2

cdr3_nt: TGTGCCAGCAGCTTAACGGAGGGGCCCCAGTACTTC
cdr3_aa: CASSLTEGPQYF
j_call: TRBJ2-5
clone_size: .
cdr3_length: 12
v_call: TRBV7-3
d_call: .

cdr3_nt: TGCAGTGCTCAAACACAAGACGGGAATTCACCCCTCCACTTT
cdr3_aa: CSAQTQDGNSPLHF
j_call: TRBJ1-6
clone_size: many
cdr3_length: 14
v_call: TRBV20-1
d_call: .

cdr3_nt: TGTGCCAGCAGCTTAGCCGTAGTGAACACTGAAGCTTTCTTT
cdr3_aa: CASSLAVVNTEAFF
j_call: TRBJ1-1
clone_size: many
cdr3_length: 14
v_call: TRBV7-9
d_call: .

cdr3_nt: TGCGCCAGCAGCCAAGGTGAAGGGACAGGGGTGATGGATACGCAGTATTTT
cdr3_aa: CASSQGEGTGVMDTQYF
j_call: TRBJ2-3
clone_size: many
cdr3_length: 17
v_call: TRBV4-1
d_call: TRBD1

cdr3_nt: TGCAGCGTGTGGGGGACAGGGGTCACAGATACGCAGTATTTT
cdr3_aa: CSVWGTGVTDTQYF
j_call: TRBJ2-3
clone_size: many
cdr3_length: 14
v_call: TRBV29-1
d_call: TRBD1

cdr3_nt: TGTGCCAGCAGCCGGACTAGGGAAGATACGCAGTATTTT
cdr3_aa: CASSRTREDTQYF
j_call: TRBJ2-3
clone_size: many
cdr3_length: 13
v_call: TRBV7-2
d_call: TRBD2

cdr3_nt: TGTGCCAGCAGCTTAGAACCTAGCGGGGATCAAGAGACCCAGTACTTC
cdr3_aa: CASSLEPSGDQETQYF
j_call: TRBJ2-5
clone_size: many
cdr3_length: 16
v_call: TRBV7-6
d_call: TRBD2

cdr3_nt: TGTGCCAGCAGTGAGGCAGGATGGGGACCGGAGGCCCAGCATTTT
cdr3_aa: CASSEAGWGPEAQHF
j_call: TRBJ1-5
clone_size: few
cdr3_length: 15
v_call: TRBV2
d_call: .

cdr3_nt: TGCGCCAGCAGCTTCGGGACAGGACAGACGGGGGATAATTCACCCCTCCACTTT
cdr3_aa: CASSFGTGQTGDNSPLHF
j_call: TRBJ1-6
clone_size: many
cdr3_length: 18
v_call: TRBV5-1
d_call: TRBD1

cdr3_nt: TGCGCCAGCAGCCCAGGTAGCGGGGGCTCCAACAATGAGCAGTTCTTC
cdr3_aa: CASSPGSGGSNNEQFF
j_call: TRBJ2-1
clone_size: many
cdr3_length: 16
v_call: TRBV5-1
d_call: TRBD2

cdr3_nt: TGCGCCAGCAGCTTGGTTCCTAGCGGGGGGCCGCTCCTCAATGAGCAGTTCTTC
cdr3_aa: CASSLVPSGGPLLNEQFF
j_call: TRBJ2-1
clone_size: many
cdr3_length: 18
v_call: TRBV5-1
d_call: TRBD2

cdr3_nt: TGTGCCACCAGTGATTTTAAGACTAGCGGGGCCACAGATACGCAGTATTTT
cdr3_aa: CATSDFKTSGATDTQYF
j_call: TRBJ2-3
clone_size: many
cdr3_length: 17
v_call: TRBV24-1
d_call: TRBD2

cdr3_nt: TGTGCCAGCAGCTTGGTACCCGTCTTTTACGAGCAGTACTTC
cdr3_aa: CASSLVPVFYEQYF
j_call: TRBJ2-7
clone_size: .
cdr3_length: 14
v_call: TRBV5-6
d_call: .

cdr3_nt: TGCGCCAGCAGCCGCCAGACAGGGCAAAACACTGAAGCTTTCTTT
cdr3_aa: CASSRQTGQNTEAFF
j_call: TRBJ1-1
clone_size: .
cdr3_length: 15
v_call: TRBV5-1
d_call: TRBD1

cdr3_nt: TGCAGTGCTAGGGCAGGGGGAAACTATGGCTACACCTTC
cdr3_aa: CSARAGGNYGYTF
j_call: TRBJ1-2
clone_size: many
cdr3_length: 13
v_call: TRBV20-1
d_call: TRBD1

cdr3_nt: TGTGCCAGCAGCCAAGGGCCGGGACTACTCACAGATACGCAGTATTTT
cdr3_aa: CASSQGPGLLTDTQYF
j_call: TRBJ2-3
clone_size: many
cdr3_length: 16
v_call: TRBV14
d_call: TRBD2

cdr3_nt: TGCAGTGCTTATTACCCGGGACACCTTAATGAAAAACTGTTTTTT
cdr3_aa: CSAYYPGHLNEKLFF
j_call: TRBJ1-4
clone_size: many
cdr3_length: 15
v_call: TRBV20-1
d_call: .

cdr3_nt: TGTGCCAGCAGTCCACAGGCCCCCCGAGGAACAGATACGCAGTATTTT
cdr3_aa: CASSPQAPRGTDTQYF
j_call: TRBJ2-3
clone_size: many
cdr3_length: 16
v_call: TRBV6-2/TRBV6-3
d_call: .

cdr3_nt: TGCGCCAGCAGCTTGGATTACAGAGATTACGAGCAGTACTTC
cdr3_aa: CASSLDYRDYEQYF
j_call: TRBJ2-7
clone_size: many
cdr3_length: 14
v_call: TRBV5-1
d_call: .

cdr3_nt: TGCAGTGCTAGAACTAGACAGGGCTTGCCAACTAATGAAAAACTGTTTTTT
cdr3_aa: CSARTRQGLPTNEKLFF
j_call: TRBJ1-4
clone_size: many
cdr3_length: 17
v_call: TRBV20-1
d_call: TRBD1

cdr3_nt: TGTGACAGCTCACAGGAACTTATCAATCAGCCCCAGCATTTT
cdr3_aa: CDSSQELINQPQHF
j_call: TRBJ1-5
clone_size: .
cdr3_length: 14
v_call: TRBV18
d_call: .

cdr3_nt: TGTGCCAGCAGTTTCCAGAATACGAGACAGGGTTCATCTGGAAACACCATATATTTT
cdr3_aa: CASSFQNTRQGSSGNTIYF
j_call: TRBJ1-3
clone_size: many
cdr3_length: 19
v_call: TRBV6-2/TRBV6-3
d_call: TRBD1

cdr3_nt: TGTGCCAGCAGCCCACTTGGGACCCAGTACTTC
cdr3_aa: CASSPLGTQYF
j_call: TRBJ2-5
clone_size: many
cdr3_length: 11
v_call: TRBV6-6
d_call: .

cdr3_nt: TGTGCCAGCAGCCAAGCGACTAGCGGGGGAGTAAACAATGAGCAGTTCTTC
cdr3_aa: CASSQATSGGVNNEQFF
j_call: TRBJ2-1
clone_size: many
cdr3_length: 17
v_call: TRBV16
d_call: TRBD2

cdr3_nt: TGCGCCAGCAGCCTTTCGGGACAGGGGAGATCACCCCTCCACTTT
cdr3_aa: CASSLSGQGRSPLHF
j_call: TRBJ1-6
clone_size: many
cdr3_length: 15
v_call: TRBV5-1
d_call: TRBD1

cdr3_nt: TGCGCCAGCAGCTTGGGAGGGCCGGGTAATCAGCCCCAGCATTTT
cdr3_aa: CASSLGGPGNQPQHF
j_call: TRBJ1-5
clone_size: .
cdr3_length: 15
v_call: TRBV5-1
d_call: .

cdr3_nt: TGTGCCAGCACCAAATACGGTCGGGACAGCATAGGCGAGCAGTACTTC
cdr3_aa: CASTKYGRDSIGEQYF
j_call: TRBJ2-7
clone_size: many
cdr3_length: 16
v_call: TRBV27
d_call: TRBD1

cdr3_nt: TGTGCCAGCAGCCAACAGCCTAAACTCAGCACAGATACGCAGTATTTT
cdr3_aa: CASSQQPKLSTDTQYF
j_call: TRBJ2-3
clone_size: many
cdr3_length: 16
v_call: TRBV5-6
d_call: .

cdr3_nt: TGCGCCAGCAGCCAAAACCTCGGGACAGGGGGAAACACCATATATTTT
cdr3_aa: CASSQNLGTGGNTIYF
j_call: TRBJ1-3
clone_size: many
cdr3_length: 16
v_call: TRBV4-3
d_call: TRBD1

cdr3_nt: TGTGCCAGCAGCAATCCCCGGCTAGCGGGGGGGCCGAGTTACATTCAGTACTTC
cdr3_aa: CASSNPRLAGGPSYIQYF
j_call: TRBJ2-4
clone_size: many
cdr3_length: 18
v_call: TRBV11-2
d_call: TRBD2

cdr3_nt: TGTGCCAGCAGCTTAGTAACAGGGGATGGCTACACCTTC
cdr3_aa: CASSLVTGDGYTF
j_call: TRBJ1-2
clone_size: many
cdr3_length: 13
v_call: TRBV7-6
d_call: TRBD1

cdr3_nt: TGCAGTGCTAGAGTCGGGAGCTCCTATAATTCACCCCTCCACTTT
cdr3_aa: CSARVGSSYNSPLHF
j_call: TRBJ1-6
clone_size: many
cdr3_length: 15
v_call: TRBV20-1
d_call: .

cdr3_nt: TGCAGTGCCGAAAACCTGGTAGGCCAGCCCCAGCATTTT
cdr3_aa: CSAENLVGQPQHF
j_call: TRBJ1-5
clone_size: many
cdr3_length: 13
v_call: TRBV20-1
d_call: .

cdr3_nt: TGCGCCAGCAGCTCCGGGACAGGCTCCTACGAGCAGTACTTC
cdr3_aa: CASSSGTGSYEQYF
j_call: TRBJ2-7
clone_size: many
cdr3_length: 14
v_call: TRBV5-1
d_call: TRBD1

cdr3_nt: TGTGCCACCAGTGAAGCCGGGACAGGGTCGTCTGAAAAACTGTTTTTT
cdr3_aa: CATSEAGTGSSEKLFF
j_call: TRBJ1-4
clone_size: many
cdr3_length: 16
v_call: TRBV24-1
d_call: TRBD1

cdr3_nt: TGTGCCAGCAGCCCCCGGGGGGGAGCAACTAATGAAAAACTGTTTTTT
cdr3_aa: CASSPRGGATNEKLFF
j_call: TRBJ1-4
clone_size: many
cdr3_length: 16
v_call: TRBV7-2
d_call: .

cdr3_nt: TGCAGCGTTGAAAGGACAGGGGGCGGCAACACTGAAGCTTTCTTT
cdr3_aa: CSVERTGGGNTEAFF
j_call: TRBJ1-1
clone_size: many
cdr3_length: 15
v_call: TRBV29-1
d_call: TRBD1

cdr3_nt: TGTGCCAGCAGCTTCTCTGGGGTTGAGGATGAAGCTTTCTTT
cdr3_aa: CASSFSGVEDEAFF
j_call: TRBJ1-1
clone_size: many
cdr3_length: 14
v_call: TRBV3-1
d_call: .

cdr3_nt: TGTGCCAGCAGCCCCCGACCAAATTACGAGCAGTACTTC
cdr3_aa: CASSPRPNYEQYF
j_call: TRBJ2-7
clone_size: many
cdr3_length: 13
v_call: TRBV7-2
d_call: .

cdr3_nt: TGCAGTGCTAGTCCTACGGGACTGACCTACGAGCAGTACTTC
cdr3_aa: CSASPTGLTYEQYF
j_call: TRBJ2-7
clone_size: many
cdr3_length: 14
v_call: TRBV20-1
d_call: .

cdr3_nt: TGTGCCAGCAGCCACCCGAGGCCAAGCACGAACACTGAAGCTTTCTTT
cdr3_aa: CASSHPRPSTNTEAFF
j_call: TRBJ1-1
clone_size: many
cdr3_length: 16
v_call: TRBV3-1
d_call: .